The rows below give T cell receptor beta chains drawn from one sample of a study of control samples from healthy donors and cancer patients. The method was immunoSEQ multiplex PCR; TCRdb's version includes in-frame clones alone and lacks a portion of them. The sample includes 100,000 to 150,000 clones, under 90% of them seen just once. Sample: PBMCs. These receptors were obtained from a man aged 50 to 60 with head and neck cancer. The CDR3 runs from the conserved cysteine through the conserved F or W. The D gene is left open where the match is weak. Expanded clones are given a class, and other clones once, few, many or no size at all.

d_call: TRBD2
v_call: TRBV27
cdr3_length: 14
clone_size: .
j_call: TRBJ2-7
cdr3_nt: TGTGCCAGCAGTTTCTCCGCGGGAGAAGTAAAGCAGTACTTC
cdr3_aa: CASSFSAGEVKQYF

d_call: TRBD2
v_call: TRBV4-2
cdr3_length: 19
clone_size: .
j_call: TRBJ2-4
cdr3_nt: TGTGCCAGCAGCCAACCCGCCGGGACTACCCCCCGCGCCAAAAACATTCAGTACTTC
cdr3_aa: CASSQPAGTTPRAKNIQYF

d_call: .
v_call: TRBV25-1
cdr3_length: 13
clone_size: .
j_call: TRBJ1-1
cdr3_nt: TGTGCCAGCAGTGATATAAAAAGGACTGAAGCTTTCTTT
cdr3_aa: CASSDIKRTEAFF

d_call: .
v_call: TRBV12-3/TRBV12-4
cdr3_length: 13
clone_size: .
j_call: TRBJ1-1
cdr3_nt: TGTGCCAGCAGTCGGGGCTTGAACACTGAAGCTTTCTTT
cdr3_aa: CASSRGLNTEAFF

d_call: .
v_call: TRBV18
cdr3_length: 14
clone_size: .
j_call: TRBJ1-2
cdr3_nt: TGTGCCAGCTCACCACCGAAAGGGCACAATGGCTACACCTTC
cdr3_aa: CASSPPKGHNGYTF

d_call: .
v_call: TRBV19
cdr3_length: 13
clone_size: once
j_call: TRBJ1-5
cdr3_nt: TGTGCCAGTAGCCCAGGGGTGATTCAGCCCCAGCATTTT
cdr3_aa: CASSPGVIQPQHF

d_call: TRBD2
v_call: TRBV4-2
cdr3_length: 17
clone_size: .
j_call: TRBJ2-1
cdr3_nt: TGTGCCAGCAGCCCCCTAGGAGGCGGGAGGGAGGGGAATGAGCAGTTCTTC
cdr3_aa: CASSPLGGGREGNEQFF

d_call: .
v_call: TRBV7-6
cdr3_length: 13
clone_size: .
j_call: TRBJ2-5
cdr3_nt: TGTGCCAGCAGCTTAGATAGTGGAGAGACCCAGTACTTC
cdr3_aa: CASSLDSGETQYF

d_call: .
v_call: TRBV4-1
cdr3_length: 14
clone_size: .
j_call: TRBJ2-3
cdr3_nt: TGCGCCAGCAGCCAAGTTGGCGGACCGGATACGCAGTATTTT
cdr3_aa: CASSQVGGPDTQYF

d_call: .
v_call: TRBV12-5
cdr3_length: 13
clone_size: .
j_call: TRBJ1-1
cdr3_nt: TGTGCTAGTGGTTTGGGCGCCGGGACAAGAACATTCTTT
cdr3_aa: CASGLGAGTRTFF

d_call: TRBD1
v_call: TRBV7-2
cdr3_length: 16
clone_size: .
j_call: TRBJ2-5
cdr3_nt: TGTGCCAGCAGCTTACCGGGACAGGCTTTAAGGGAGACCCAGTACTTC
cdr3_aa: CASSLPGQALRETQYF

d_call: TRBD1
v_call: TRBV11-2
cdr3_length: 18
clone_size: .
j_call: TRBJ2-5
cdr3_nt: TGTGCCAGCAGCTTCGGACAGGGGACCGAAGTGTACCAAGAGACCCAGTACTTC
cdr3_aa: CASSFGQGTEVYQETQYF

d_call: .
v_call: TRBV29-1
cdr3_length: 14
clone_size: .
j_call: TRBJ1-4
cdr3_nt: TGCAGCGCTCTCCTTTGGTACGATAATGAAAAACTGTTTTTT
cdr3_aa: CSALLWYDNEKLFF

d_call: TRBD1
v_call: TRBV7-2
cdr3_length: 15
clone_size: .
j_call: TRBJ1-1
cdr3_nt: TGTGCCAGCAGGGGATGGACAGGGGGCAACACTGAAGCTTTCTTT
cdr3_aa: CASRGWTGGNTEAFF

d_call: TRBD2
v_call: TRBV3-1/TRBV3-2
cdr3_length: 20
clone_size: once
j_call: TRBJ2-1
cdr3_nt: TGTGCCAGCAGCCAAGAAATCGAGACTAGCGGGGCCAGCTCCTACAATGAGCAGTTCTTC
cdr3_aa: CASSQEIETSGASSYNEQFF

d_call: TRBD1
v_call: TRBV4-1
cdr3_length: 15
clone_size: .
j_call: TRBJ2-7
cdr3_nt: TGCGCCAGCAGCCAAGTCCAGGGGGAGTACTACGAGCAGTACTTC
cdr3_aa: CASSQVQGEYYEQYF